Here is one T cell receptor (beta chain) with its context. In the authors' workflow: Estimates of nucleated cell counts were drawn from the amplification of reference gene primers. Libraries were prepared by immunoSEQ multiplex PCR; TCRdb keeps only in-frame clonotypes and omits some of them. Clone size and V and J calls were adopted from that table, with D and trimming inferred from the DNA. The table records roughly 110,000 clones, around four fifths of them present only once. The data were taken from a study of blood T cell repertoires in COVID-19. Overall study context: The study drew acute and convalescent COVID-19 samples from the United States, Italy and Spain. Sources were T cells, B-cell-depleted T cells, or PBMCs; the material itself was cDNA or gDNA.

This CDR3 is built from 17 residues. Germline V gene data show CDR1 as LGHDT and CDR2 as YNNKEL (reference sequence). V was cut by 1 base and J by 4 bases, with 17 bases left in between. The specimen was peripheral blood. The source is an older man with acute or convalescent COVID-19. V and J are TRBV3-1 (or the pseudogene TRBV3-2) and TRBJ1-3; TRBD1 is a possible D gene (6 bases). CDR3 nucleotides: TGTGCCAGCAGCCAAGTTGGCCGCACAGGGCAAGGAAACACCATATATTTT. It is translated as CASSQVGRTGQGNTIYF.